Sequencing of this TCR beta chain was carried out in a study of shared clonotypes between healthy human individuals (TCRdb year 2020). For the wider study: The cohort included three men and two women between 18 and 49 years of age. For each donor, CD4 naive and CD4 memory were each run on three plates, CD8 naive on two plates, and CD8 memory on one plate. The study deeply sequenced blood TCR repertoires of about five healthy adults to estimate repertoire size and the extent of clonotype sharing between individuals. Different laboratories and diverse techniques were used to prepare libraries and sequence TCR repertoires, to increase sequencing depth and limit assay-specific biases. Between about 0.94 and 10 billion PBMCs per donor were obtained by leukapheresis. Study-wide conclusions, independent of this receptor: Pairwise subsampling indicated that sequencing depth was expected to affect the degree of clonotype sharing among donors. The small number of donors limited the genetic and exposure-history diversity represented. Naive subsets generally had larger estimated clonotype richness than memory subsets. About 4.5% of naive CD4, 3.5% of naive CD8, roughly 2.5% of memory CD4, and 0.35% to 0.5% of memory CD8 clonotypes were shared across a few donors. Only blood was sampled, and tissue TCR repertoires likely differ from those in blood. Even with the large sequencing depth, rarefaction of the sorted-subset datasets indicated that sequencing was incomplete. Compared with non-shared clonotypes, the clonotypes found in all four sorted-subset donors had higher generation probabilities.

Deletion took 5 bases off V and 6 bases off J, with a span of 19 bases between the germline ends. From a lookup of the germline V gene, CDR1 and CDR2 are SGHNT and YENEEA. The CDR3 runs 15 amino acids, cysteine and phenylalanine included. Just the 45-base CDR3 DNA is kept, in frame starting at base 1. Comment on this clone: Its recognized antigen is unknown. No much larger clonotype is one base removed from it; base qualities were not supplied.

The donors were healthy, HIV-negative adults with no recently reported acute infections or vaccinations. Every donor was a Caucasian adult living in Nashville, Tennessee, USA. CD4+ T cells were enriched by magnetic negative selection; naive cells were then positively selected on CD45RA, and the negative fraction formed the memory subset. Blood was obtained by leukapheresis, after which PBMCs were separated by Ficoll-Histopaque density gradient centrifugation and cryopreserved in liquid nitrogen vapor phase. Analytical flow cytometry was used to check the purity and quantity of every magnetically sorted T cell population. Each sorted fraction had its genomic DNA isolated and then quantified by UV absorbance on a Nanodrop 2000c. Using the deep immunoSEQ assay, multiplex PCR amplified TCR CDR3 regions from genomic DNA. For each cell subset, the extracted genomic DNA was distributed evenly across all wells of several immunoSEQ 96-well plates, and each plate served as one replicate. For sorted subsets, about 200 ng genomic DNA, equal to about 30,000 T cell genomes, was loaded into each replicate PCR. Purified libraries were quantified with a Qubit 3.0 fluorometer, sized on a Bioanalyzer 2100, and re-quantified with the KAPA Library Quantification kit. A separate single-read 150-cycle Illumina NextSeq 550 flow cell was used to sequence each immunoSEQ 96-well plate. The paper's data handling went like this. Because the immunoSEQ output held only junctional sequences and lacked quality scores, the filtering could not match the filtering applied to full-length reads. Sequences were annotated with PyIR, a Python wrapper for IgBLAST v1.9, using IMGT germline references to assign V/J genes and CDR3. Any read was removed if the V/J assignment was weak (E-value above 1e-6), the CDR3 was missing, or the read contained stop codons, out-of-frame junctions, or ambiguous translated residues. V3J clonotypes were defined as sequences sharing the same inferred V gene, J gene, and CDR3 amino acid sequence. The percentage overlap between two repertoires was calculated by dividing the number of shared unique clonotypes by the size of the smaller repertoire. RTK rarefaction, the Chao1 estimator, and Recon v2.1 estimates of unobserved clonotypes were used to assess repertoire richness. For all TCRbeta clonotypes obtained by the gDNA method from four donors, generation probabilities were computed with OLGA. Entries here come from immuneACCESS through TCRdb and include only in-frame sequences with V and J called. Some clones fail to appear in such tables; in the studies checked, an unresolved V gene covers under half of the shortfall, and the cause of the remainder is unknown. The V and J calls and clone size were taken over from that table, and D and trimming were inferred from the DNA. Present in this sample are about 2 million clones, 95% of which were seen just once. The ten most abundant clones make up roughly 0.13% of the sample.

The V and J genes are TRBV11-3 and TRBJ1-1; 5 matching bases give a weak D call of TRBD1. The sample consisted of naive CD4+ T cells sorted from blood. The cell subset or site label, read with the paper, signifies: CD45RA+ positively selected. The receptor comes from a man between 18 and 29 years old in good health. The sequenced DNA is TGTGCCAGCAGCGCCAACGGGGGGAGAATTTCTGAAGCTTTCTTT. Its translation is CASSANGGRISEAFF.